This T cell receptor beta chain was documented in a study of cytomegalovirus exposure and HLA in healthy donors. In the study overall: The same platform was used for the roughly 110 validation repertoires as for the 600 to 700 first-cohort repertoires, as reported in a later analysis.

General study findings and limits: The finding came from a later analysis; first-cohort TCR clusters tended to co-occur in the roughly 120 validation repertoires. Among the CMV-associated chains, a few were confirmed in vitro as specific for CMV antigens. Associated with cytomegalovirus, according to the listing, were around 170 TCR beta chains.

Sequencing used immunoSEQ multiplex PCR; TCRdb keeps in-frame clones, though not all of them. The sample has around 300,000 clones, around 86% seen once. Germline loops: CDR1 SGHRS, CDR2 YFSETQ. This CDR3 has 13 amino acids. V was cut by 2 bases and J by 1 base, with 6 bases left in between. To note about this clone: What it binds is not known.

The TCR comes from a woman under 30 in good health and CMV-seronegative. The chain recombines TRBV5-1 with TRBJ1-2; D is undetermined. Sequences were obtained from PBMCs. This CDR3 is CASSFRNNYGYTF. The CDR3 coding sequence is TGCGCCAGCAGCTTCAGGAATAACTATGGCTACACCTTC.